This is a list of T cell receptor beta chains from one sample in a study of response to subunit inactivated influenza vaccine. TCRdb used MiXCR to reprocess the RT-PCR reads, holding one entry per CDR3 protein. The sample has a few hundred thousand distinct CDR3 sequences; around 13% are singletons. The source material was PBMCs from blood, sampled 11 to 12 days after vaccination. These receptors all stem from a man aged 45-65 years who received an inactivated influenza vaccine. CDR3s include the opening cysteine and the closing phenylalanine or tryptophan. Rows may omit the clone size; those that give it use once, few, many or a size class.

clone_size v_call cdr3_aa
few TRBV5-1 CASSFRQGTEAFF
few TRBV12-5 CASGLSRGIGTGELFF
few TRBV25-1 CASSEDRGKDTQYF
many TRBV27 CASSPTFRGAGELFF
few TRBV6-1 CASTPYRGTSTDTQYF
. TRBV7-2 CASSLSSLADTQYF
few TRBV7-2 CASSKVPQNIQYF
many TRBV5-1 CASSFFPVDSYEQYF
. TRBV24-1 CATSVGAGGELFF
few TRBV6-2/TRBV6-3 CASSYQIAVSSYNEQFF
many TRBV12-3/TRBV12-4 CASNSARGNEQFF
. TRBV5-5 CASSLTSPDTQYF
. TRBV20-1 CSADIRGIGVDTQYF
. TRBV7-2 CASNPRTGKGGYTF
few TRBV29-1 CSVVRGVDEKLFF
few TRBV2 CASIPAGGLSGELFF
. TRBV28 CASSSHYTGVGEQYF
. TRBV4-3 CASSQASGQPETKNIQYF
few TRBV24-1 CATSDAGQGNQPQHF
few TRBV12-3/TRBV12-4 CASTNTGGRLSYGYTF
. TRBV19 CASRLGGPLNEQFF
few TRBV4-3 CASSQDRDRRYGYTF
few TRBV5-5 CASSLVGRGEAFF
. TRBV7-9 CASSSAAQETQYF
. TRBV6-2/TRBV6-3 CASSFTSGRVNTGELFF
few TRBV20-1 CSAHEANGRANEQFF
. TRBV29-1 CSVEIGGATDTQYF
few TRBV21-1 CASSKPTLLSRRQETQYF
. TRBV12-3/TRBV12-4 CASSYSKTYGYTF
few TRBV2 CAGRTGINEKLFF
few TRBV12-3/TRBV12-4 CASSPLWGEDEQFF
. TRBV5-1 CASSFLAEADTQYF